The 25 T cell receptor beta chains below all came from one sample that was sequenced in a study of T cell responses to AZD1222 COVID-19 vaccine. Libraries were prepared by immunoSEQ multiplex PCR; TCRdb keeps only in-frame clonotypes and omits some of them. The sample carries around 140,000 clones, about 82% recorded once. The sequenced sample was peripheral blood, obtained 28 days after the second AZD1222 dose. Receptors were obtained from an adult who received the AZD1222 COVID-19 vaccine.

This chain uses TRBV25-1 with TRBJ1-1; perhaps TRBD1 as D (6 bases). The CDR3 covers 16 residues. Trimming stripped 6 bases from V and 3 bases from J, with 20 bases between. Germline CDR1 reads MGHDK; CDR2 reads SYGVNS. The CDR3 loop reads CASRGGGLRGDTEAFF. CDR3 nucleotides: TGTGCCAGCAGGGGGGGCGGACTCCGGGGGGACACTGAAGCTTTCTTT. The full variable domain, completed using reference TRBV25-1 and TRBJ1-1, is EADIYQTPRYLVIGTGKKITLECSQTMGHDKMYWYQQDPGMELHLIHYSYGVNSTEKGDLSSESTVSRIRTEHFPLTLESARPSHTSQYLCASRGGGLRGDTEAFFGQGTRLTVV.

The gene calls are TRBV2 and TRBJ1-5; D remains unclear. Germline assignment: CDR1 SNHLY and CDR2 FYNNEI. The CDR3 is 15 residues long. The V gene lost 2 bases and the J gene lost 4 bases, with 12 bases spanning the gap. The CDR3 region has the DNA TGTGCCAGCAGTGAACTCGGGGTTGGGAATCAGCCCCAGCATTTT. Protein: CASSELGVGNQPQHF.

The genes are TRBV10-3 and TRBJ1-1, with TRBD1 matching over 9 bases. The CDR3 runs 15 residues. From germline, CDR1 is ENHRY and CDR2 SYGVKD. Losses at the gene ends were 7 bases for V and 0 bases for J; bases not matched to a gene: 6. In nucleotides, the CDR3 is TGTGCCATCACACGGACAGGGGATTTGAACACTGAAGCTTTCTTT. This codes for CAITRTGDLNTEAFF.

This clone was seen more than once but under ten times. The J gene is TRBJ1-6, the V gene TRBV28; tentative D call: TRBD1 (6 bases). The CDR3 consists of 16 residues. V was cut by 6 bases and J by 2 bases, with 14 bases left in between. From germline, CDR1 is MDHEN and CDR2 SYDVKM. The CDR3 sequence is CASSPTSGAYNSPLHF. CDR3 DNA: TGTGCCAGCAGCCCAACCTCAGGGGCCTATAATTCACCCCTCCACTTT. Together with reference TRBV28 and TRBJ1-6, the CDR3 gives the full variable domain: DVKVTQSSRYLVKRTGEKVFLECVQDMDHENMFWYRQDPGLGLRLIYFSYDVKMKEKGDIPEGYSVSREKKERFSLILESASTNQTSMYLCASSPTSGAYNSPLHFGNGTRLTVT.

The V and J genes are TRBV7-9 and TRBJ2-7; D ambiguous. Looked up from germline, CDR1 is SEHNR and CDR2 is FQNEAQ (reference sequence). V was cut by 6 bases and J by 5 bases, with 11 bases left in between. This CDR3 spans 12 amino acids. CDR3 loop: CASSPGPNEQYF. The CDR3 DNA is TGTGCCAGCAGTCCTGGCCCCAACGAGCAGTACTTC. Filled out from reference TRBV7-9 and TRBJ2-7, the complete variable domain reads DTGVSQNPRHKITKRGQNVTFRCDPISEHNRLYWYRQTLGQGPEFLTYFQNEAQLEKSRLLSDRFSAERPKGSFSTLEIQRTEQGDSAMYLCASSPGPNEQYFGPGTRLTVT.

Of note for this clone: At one end, the junction sequence differs from germline, possibly due to a read error. This rearrangement joins TRBV5-6 to TRBJ1-5; TRBD1 agrees at 7 bases. The length of the CDR3 is 15 residues. Per the germline V gene, CDR1 is SGHDT and CDR2 is YYEEEE. CDR3 DNA: TGTGCCAGCAGCTTGGGACAGGGAAACAATCGGCCCCAGCATTTT. This translates into CASSLGQGNNRPQHF.

This chain uses TRBV5-6 with TRBJ1-4; perhaps TRBD1 as D (5 bases). Germline V gives CDR1 SGHDT, CDR2 YYEEEE. This CDR3 is 16 amino acids long. Trimming shortened V by 5 bases and J by 0 bases, and 14 bases separated the two germline ends. CDR3 coding DNA: TGTGCCAGCAGTATCAGACAGCTCTCAACTAATGAAAAACTGTTTTTT. Encoded protein: CASSIRQLSTNEKLFF.

The chain combines TRBV19 with TRBJ1-5, with 9 bases that match TRBD1. From germline, CDR1 is LNHDA and CDR2 SQIVND (reference sequence). This CDR3 comprises 15 residues. Trimming removed 5 bases from V and 5 bases from J; junction bases left unmatched: 7. CDR3 coding DNA: TGTGCCAGTAGTCCCCGGACAGGGGTGGATCAGCCCCAGCATTTT. Translating gives CASSPRTGVDQPQHF.

V gene TRBV7-2 combines with J gene TRBJ1-4; possibly TRBD1 for D (5 bases). The CDR3 contains 15 residues. Trimming left V 5 bases short and J 5 bases short, with 15 bases between. The germline CDR1 and CDR2 sequences are SGHTA and FQGNSA. The CDR3 nucleotides are TGTGCCAGCAGCAAAGTGGGGTGGGGGAATGAAAAACTGTTTTTT. It codes for CASSKVGWGNEKLFF.

The gene calls are TRBV19 and TRBJ2-1, with a tentative D call TRBD2 (6 bases). Deletions cut 7 bases from V and 7 bases from J, with 11 bases between. The CDR3 runs 12 residues. Germline V gene sequence: CDR1 LNHDA, CDR2 SQIVND (reference sequence). For the CDR3, the DNA is TGTGCCAGTACCTCCCGGGGGAATGAGCAGTTCTTC. Its protein is CASTSRGNEQFF.

The genes are TRBV27 and TRBJ1-5, with unresolved D. The germline CDR1 and CDR2 sequences are MNHEY and SMNVEV (reference sequence). Deletions cut 8 bases from V and 2 bases from J, with 10 bases between. The CDR3 loop spans 13 amino acids. Here the CDR3 DNA reads TGTGCCAGCGCTAGCCTTGGCAATCAGCCCCAGCATTTT. It is translated as CASASLGNQPQHF.

The CDR3 loop reads CAWSVGTSGRGDTQYF. The CDR3 DNA follows: TGTGCCTGGAGTGTTGGGACTAGCGGGAGGGGAGATACGCAGTATTTT. The chain couples TRBV30 to TRBJ2-3; TRBD2 aligns across 16 bases. Germline CDR1 GTSNPN, CDR2 SVGIG (reference sequence). The CDR3 totals 16 residues. Trimming removed 0 bases from V and 5 bases from J; junction bases left unmatched: 2.

CDR3 nucleotides: TGTGCCAGCAGCCCGCTTTTGGGCACAGATACGCAGTATTTT. Translating gives CASSPLLGTDTQYF. The chain links TRBV7-2 to TRBJ2-3; D gene uncertain. V lost 5 bases, J lost 1 base, and 10 bases lay in between. Germline CDR1 reads SGHTA; CDR2 reads FQGNSA. This CDR3 region has 14 residues.

J is TRBJ1-2 and V is TRBV3-1 (or the pseudogene TRBV3-2); maybe TRBD1 (6 bases). Germline V CDR1 and CDR2: LGHDT, YNNKEL (reference sequence). The germline V and J ends were trimmed by 2 bases and 3 bases, with 7 bases remaining between them. This CDR3 is built from 13 residues. The DNA for the CDR3 is TGTGCCAGCAGCCAATCAGGGGACTATGGCTACACCTTC. Its protein product is CASSQSGDYGYTF.

With regard to this clone: A read error may account for a junction end that differs from germline. The rearrangement joins TRBV9 to TRBJ1-1; D is possibly TRBD1 (5 bases). Germline values: CDR1 SGDLS, CDR2 YYNGEE. The CDR3 is made up of 12 amino acids. The CDR3 DNA reads TGTGCCAGCAGCGTTGAGAACCGAGGGGAGGCGTTT. It is translated as CASSVENRGEAF.

This clone was seen only once. The rearrangement links TRBV10-1 to TRBJ1-4; no reliable D call. V shed 0 bases and J shed 8 bases, with 7 bases lying between them. This CDR3 contains 13 residues. CDR1 WNHNN and CDR2 SYGVQD come from the germline V gene (reference sequence). As DNA, the CDR3 is TGCGCCAGCAGTGAGTCGGTAGGAGAAAAACTGTTTTTT. Translating gives CASSESVGEKLFF.

This clone was detected only once. The chain recombines TRBV6-1 with TRBJ1-3; no firm D call. V shed 0 bases and J shed 0 bases, with 9 bases lying between them. Germline assignment: CDR1 MNHNS and CDR2 SASEGT. This CDR3 spans 16 amino acids. The CDR3 reads CASSEAGRFSGNTIYF. CDR3 coding DNA: TGTGCCAGCAGTGAAGCTGGGCGGTTCTCTGGAAACACCATATATTTT.

This clone was seen just once. This chain joins TRBV30 and TRBJ2-3; D not resolved. V was trimmed by 2 bases and J by 2 bases, leaving 8 bases between them. Germline V gene lookup returns CDR1 GTSNPN and CDR2 SVGIG (reference sequence). CDR3 length equals 13 residues. The CDR3 nucleotides are TGTGCCTGGAGTTACGGACCCACAGATACGCAGTATTTT. Translation gives CAWSYGPTDTQYF.

This clone was picked up a small number of times. The V and J genes are TRBV7-2 and TRBJ1-1; D call uncertain. The CDR3 contains 13 residues. Trimming cost V 4 bases and J 8 bases, with 14 bases left between them. Germline loops: CDR1 SGHTA, CDR2 FQGNSA. CDR3 nucleotide sequence: TGTGCCAGCAGCTCTCCCTTGGTTCTGGAAGCTTTCTTT. Translating it yields CASSSPLVLEAFF.

The V call is TRBV5-1, the J call TRBJ1-1; TRBD1 aligns across 7 bases. This CDR3 spans 15 amino acids. J was trimmed by 4 bases and V by 4 bases; bases with no gene match: 10. The V gene's germline CDR1 is SGHRS and CDR2 YFSETQ. The DNA for the CDR3 is TGCGCCAGCAGCAGTAACAGGGGAATTGGCACTGAAGCTTTCTTT. This translates into CASSSNRGIGTEAFF.

The chain combines TRBV14 with TRBJ1-2, with D perhaps matching TRBD1 (5 bases). V was pared by 1 base and J by 13 bases, with 13 bases between. The CDR3 is 12 amino acids. Germline V gene lookup returns CDR1 SGHDN and CDR2 FVKESK. The CDR3 here is CASSQGGDRSTF. DNA of the CDR3: TGTGCCAGCAGCCAAGGGGGAGACAGAAGCACCTTC.

J is TRBJ1-1 and V is TRBV27; D is perhaps TRBD1 (6 bases). CDR1 and CDR2 from the germline V gene are MNHEY and SMNVEV (reference sequence). The CDR3 is 14 residues long. V lost 3 bases and J lost 5, with 13 bases in between. CDR3: CASSFRDRGTEAFF. CDR3 sequence (DNA): TGTGCCAGCAGTTTCAGGGATAGGGGGACTGAAGCTTTCTTT.

CDR3 in DNA: TGTGCCAGCAGTGAGACGGCCGGGATTTTGGGGCAGTACTTC. It encodes CASSETAGILGQYF. The rearrangement uses TRBV25-1 and TRBJ2-7, with D possibly matching TRBD2 (5 bases). CDR3 length: 14 amino acids. V was cut by 3 bases and J by 9 bases, with 18 bases left in between. Germline assignment: CDR1 MGHDK and CDR2 SYGVNS.

The gene calls are TRBV19 and TRBJ1-2, with no clear D. Germline V CDR1 and CDR2: LNHDA, SQIVND (reference sequence). The V and J ends lost 7 bases and 1 base respectively, with 13 bases between them. The CDR3 spans 14 residues. DNA for the CDR3: TGTGCCAGTAAGAGGGATCCACTTAACTATGGCTACACCTTC. Its protein is CASKRDPLNYGYTF.

This rearrangement joins TRBV19 to TRBJ2-7; TRBD2 agrees at 7 bases. In germline, CDR1 is LNHDA, CDR2 SQIVND (reference sequence). This CDR3 has 12 amino acids. Germline trimming cut 10 bases from V and 2 bases from J; bases unmatched to any gene: 5. The CDR3 sequence is CATRDYTYEQYF. The CDR3 DNA reads TGTGCCACCCGGGACTACACCTACGAGCAGTACTTC.